This entry lists 12 T cell receptor beta chains sequenced from one sample in a study of persistence of HIV-infected CD4 T cells. Cells were stimulated with overlapping HIV-1 Gag 15-mer peptides. CD40L/CD69 double-negative CD45RO-high memory CD4+ T cells were collected. Antigens for these TCRs are unknown. The immunoSEQ assay was version 4, run in survey mode. Profiled with immunoSEQ multiplex PCR; TCRdb holds only in-frame clones, not every one. The sample gives roughly 64,000 clones, roughly 77% of which show up once; over 1.5% is in the top ten. Sequencing was performed on CD4+ T cells sorted from PBMCs after approximately 18-hour stimulation, taken from a patient who received antiretroviral therapy. These receptors all come from an adult man with HIV who was CMV-seropositive.

This rearrangement joins TRBV28 to TRBJ2-3; D is unclear. The germline V gene encodes CDR1 MDHEN and CDR2 SYDVKM. The CDR3 length is 15 residues. V dropped 5 bases and J dropped 5 bases, with 17 bases sitting between them. CDR3 protein: CASSPPTSVGDTQYF. The CDR3 nucleotides read TGTGCCAGCAGTCCCCCCACCTCGGTTGGAGATACGCAGTATTTT.

The rearrangement links TRBV18 to TRBJ2-1, with D unresolved. Between the trimmed V and J ends, which lost 1 base and 8 bases, there was a span of 6 bases. The CDR3 runs to 12 residues. Germline CDR1 KGHSH, CDR2 LQKENI. The CDR3 nucleotides read TGTGCCAGCTCACCACAGCTGGATGAGCAGTTCTTC. It specifies CASSPQLDEQFF.

This rearrangement joins TRBV28 to TRBJ2-7; perhaps TRBD2 as D (6 bases). V dropped 5 bases and J dropped 4 bases, with 18 bases sitting between them. From germline, CDR1 is MDHEN and CDR2 SYDVKM. The CDR3 has 15 residues. CDR3 loop: CASSLPGRGIYEQYF. Written as DNA, the CDR3 is TGTGCCAGCAGTCTACCGGGCCGGGGGATTTACGAGCAGTACTTC.

V is TRBV2 and J is TRBJ2-7; possibly TRBD1 for D (6 bases). Trimming stripped 4 bases from V and 5 bases from J, with 18 bases between. This CDR3 is built from 15 residues. Germline assignment: CDR1 SNHLY and CDR2 FYNNEI. The DNA of the CDR3 is TGTGCCAGCAGTGTTTCCTGGCAGGGGTTCAACGAGCAGTACTTC. It encodes CASSVSWQGFNEQYF.

The J gene is TRBJ1-1, the V gene TRBV28; D unclear. The germline CDR1 and CDR2 sequences are MDHEN and SYDVKM. CDR3 length: 15 residues. Trimming removed 5 bases from V and 4 bases from J, with 17 bases in between. The CDR3 is CASSPQTGSSTEAFF. CDR3 in DNA: TGTGCCAGCAGTCCCCAGACGGGGAGCAGCACTGAAGCTTTCTTT.

The table lists this clone with a few counts. The chain combines TRBV14 with TRBJ2-3, with 7 positions matching TRBD2. CDR1 and CDR2 (germline): SGHDN, FVKESK. Losses at the gene ends were 5 bases for V and 0 bases for J; bases not matched to a gene: 5. The length of the CDR3 is 15 residues. Here the CDR3 reads CASSSWRGSTDTQYF. CDR3 DNA sequence: TGTGCCAGCAGCTCTTGGCGGGGGAGCACAGATACGCAGTATTTT.

The chain employs TRBV9 and TRBJ2-2; 11 positions agree with TRBD2. With 4 bases clipped from V and 3 bases from J, the junction kept 5 bases outside the gene matches. CDR3 length equals 16 residues. The germline CDR1 and CDR2 sequences are SGDLS and YYNGEE. DNA for the CDR3: TGTGCCAGCAGCACAGGGACTAGCGGTTACACCGGGGAGCTGTTTTTT. The encoded protein is CASSTGTSGYTGELFF.

This clone was counted a few times. The genes are TRBV10-1 and TRBJ2-2, with 9 bases aligning to TRBD1. CDR1 is WNHNN and CDR2 is SYGVQD in the germline V gene (reference sequence). After removal of 4 bases from V and 3 bases from J, the junction contained 3 bases not matched to a gene. The CDR3 is made up of 15 amino acids. The chain's CDR3 is CASSADRGDTGELFF. CDR3 DNA: TGCGCCAGCAGTGCGGACAGGGGAGACACCGGGGAGCTGTTTTTT.

The genes are TRBV9 and TRBJ1-2, with D unresolved. This CDR3 contains 14 residues. Germline assignment: CDR1 SGDLS and CDR2 YYNGEE. Trimming stripped 2 bases from V and 2 bases from J, with 10 bases between. The CDR3 bases are TGTGCCAGCAGCGTTGGTGCGGGGAACTATGGCTACACCTTC. Its protein product is CASSVGAGNYGYTF.

The table lists this clone with a count of one. This chain joins TRBV24-1 and TRBJ1-1; D possibly corresponds to TRBD1 (5 bases). This CDR3 has 12 residues. V dropped 5 bases and J dropped 7 bases, with 10 bases sitting between them. Germline-derived CDR1 and CDR2 are KGHDR and SFDVKD. DNA of the CDR3: TGTGCCACCAGTGGTGTCCAGGGTGAAGCTTTCTTT. Protein sequence: CATSGVQGEAFF.

The V and J genes are TRBV7-6 and TRBJ2-2; 7 nucleotides align to TRBD2. The CDR3 extends over 15 amino acids. The germline V gene has CDR1 SGHVS and CDR2 FNYEAQ. The V gene end was trimmed by 4 bases and the J gene end by 2 bases; junction bases not matched to a gene: 4. The CDR3 spells CASSSGRGNTGELFF. The CDR3 DNA reads as TGTGCCAGCAGCTCAGGGAGGGGAAACACCGGGGAGCTGTTTTTT.

The rearrangement links TRBV4-1 to TRBJ2-3; D perhaps matches TRBD2 (6 bases). CDR3 length equals 15 residues. Per the germline V gene, CDR1 is MGHRA and CDR2 is YSYEKL. Trimming took 1 base from V and 6 from J, leaving 14 bases between them. CDR3 in DNA: TGCGCCAGCAGCCAAGTAGGGGCGGGGAGGGATACGCAGTATTTT. Residues: CASSQVGAGRDTQYF.